This T cell receptor (beta chain) was retrieved from a study of PD-1 blockade in classical Hodgkin lymphoma. CDR1 is MDHEN, CDR2 SYDVKM, per germline. The CDR3 totals 15 residues. Trimming took 2 bases from V and 0 from J; bases not matched to a gene: 4. Generated by immunoSEQ multiplex PCR, the TCRdb table keeps only in-frame clones and is missing some. The sample has 2,500 to 3,500 clones, roughly 65% seen once. Each of the patients experienced relapse following autologous stem cell transplantation, and their brentuximab vedotin exposure differed. PBMCs, once thawed, yielded CD8+ T cells isolated by magnetic negative selection.

This TCR was sampled from a human donor with classical Hodgkin lymphoma. The chain couples TRBV28 to TRBJ2-7, with TRBD2 matching over 7 bases. Sequenced material: CD8+ T cells from blood, taken at baseline. CDR3: CASSLTASGSYEQYF. The CDR3 DNA reads as TGTGCCAGCAGTTTAACGGCTAGCGGCTCCTACGAGCAGTACTTC.